The 26 T cell receptor beta chains given below trace back to one sample, sequenced in a study of shared clonotypes between healthy human individuals. Some clones are missing from TCRdb's copy, which holds only in-frame ones; the method was immunoSEQ multiplex PCR. The sample holds about 2.4 million clones, over 85% seen once. Material for sequencing was naive CD4+ T cells sorted from blood. Noted subset: CD45RA+ positively selected. These receptors all stem from a man aged 18 to 35 in good health.

This rearrangement joins TRBV11-2 to TRBJ1-4, with a weak D call TRBD1 (6 bases). Trimming took off 3 bases at V and 5 bases at J, with 10 bases between the two ends. CDR3 length: 14 residues. Germline V gives CDR1 SGHAT, CDR2 FQNNGV. In DNA form, the CDR3 reads TGTGCCAGCAGCTTGAGGGGGGCAAATGAAAAACTGTTTTTT. This translates into CASSLRGANEKLFF.

The rearrangement uses TRBV6-5 and TRBJ1-3, with D possibly being TRBD1 (5 bases). This CDR3 region has 14 residues. Germline loops: CDR1 MNHEY, CDR2 SVGAGI. V lost 10 bases, J lost 0 bases, and 13 bases lay in between. The CDR3 DNA reads as TGTGCCACCCGGGACTCCTACTCTGGAAACACCATATATTTT. This translates into CATRDSYSGNTIYF.

Concerning this clone: At the DNA level, this CDR3 is encoded by other sequences in the same sample as well. The CDR3 is CASSRDRAYEQYF. CDR3 sequence (DNA): TGTGCCAGCTCAAGGGACAGGGCCTACGAGCAGTACTTC. The rearrangement uses TRBV18 and TRBJ2-7; 9 positions match TRBD1. The CDR3 covers 13 residues. Germline trimming cut 5 bases from V and 2 bases from J; bases unmatched to any gene: 1. Germline V gene sequence: CDR1 KGHSH, CDR2 LQKENI. The full variable domain, with the rest looked up from reference TRBV18 and TRBJ2-7, is NAGVMQNPRHLVRRRGQEARLRCSPMKGHSHVYWYRQLPEEGLKFMVYLQKENIIDESGMPKERFSAEFPKEGPSILRIQQVVRGDSAAYFCASSRDRAYEQYFGPGTRLTVT.

This chain connects TRBV4-3 to TRBJ2-5; D uncertain. From germline, CDR1 is LGHNA and CDR2 YSLEER. The ends were cut back, 0 bases at V and 0 bases at J, with 8 bases in the middle. The CDR3 loop spans 15 amino acids. CDR3 amino acids: CASSQDGLDQETQYF. Written as DNA, the CDR3 is TGCGCCAGCAGCCAAGATGGTCTGGACCAAGAGACCCAGTACTTC.

V is TRBV19 and J is TRBJ2-4; TRBD2 is a possible D gene (6 bases). Trimming cost V 7 bases and J 0 bases, with 13 bases left between them. The germline CDR1 and CDR2 sequences are LNHDA and SQIVND (reference sequence). The CDR3 consists of 15 residues. The CDR3 nucleotides are TGTGCCAGTAAGGCAGAGGGACTAGCCAAAAACATTCAGTACTTC. This gives the protein CASKAEGLAKNIQYF.

The V call is TRBV19, the J call TRBJ2-1, with TRBD2 matching over 9 bases. The ends lost 5 bases at V and 5 bases at J; junction bases unmatched: 10. Per the germline V gene, CDR1 is LNHDA and CDR2 is SQIVND (reference sequence). CDR3 length: 16 residues. This CDR3 is CASSSKGGLADNEQFF. The DNA for the CDR3 is TGTGCCAGTAGTTCAAAGGGGGGACTAGCCGACAATGAGCAGTTCTTC.

This chain joins TRBV27 and TRBJ2-2; TRBD2 matches at 7 bases. Germline CDR1 MNHEY, CDR2 SMNVEV (reference sequence). The CDR3 runs 19 residues. V lost 2 bases and J lost 4; bases outside the gene matches: 16. CDR3 sequence (DNA): TGTGCCAGCAGTTTAGTTCGGGGGATTAGGACTAGTGGCACCGGGGAGCTGTTTTTT. Residues: CASSLVRGIRTSGTGELFF.

The chain has TRBV7-3 and TRBJ2-5; 13 bases are a match to TRBD2. The V and J ends lost 5 bases and 7 bases, in that order; junction bases with no gene match: 7. The V gene's germline CDR1 is SGHTA and CDR2 FQGTGA. The CDR3 covers 15 residues. CDR3 in DNA: TGTGCCAGCAGCCCCGGACTAGCGGGGGTGGGGACCCAGTACTTC. The encoded protein is CASSPGLAGVGTQYF.

This chain joins TRBV2 and TRBJ2-2; TRBD1 matches 9 bases. The CDR3 is 17 residues long. From germline, CDR1 is SNHLY and CDR2 FYNNEI. V was clipped by 6 bases and J by 0 bases; unmatched bases: 8. The CDR3 bases are TGTGCCAGCAGCCGGGACAGGGAACGTTCGAACACCGGGGAGCTGTTTTTT. Amino acids: CASSRDRERSNTGELFF.

The CDR3 DNA reads as TGTGCCAGCAGCACCCCGGGGGTTCAAGAGACCCAGTACTTC. Translation gives CASSTPGVQETQYF. The V and J genes are TRBV7-6 and TRBJ2-5, with a weak D call TRBD2 (6 bases). Germline V gene sequence: CDR1 SGHVS, CDR2 FNYEAQ. With 5 bases removed from V and 2 bases from J, the gap between germline ends came to 12 bases. CDR3 length: 14 amino acids.

This sequence joins TRBV12-5 and TRBJ2-2, with a tentative D call TRBD1 (5 bases). This CDR3 is 18 amino acids long. Per the germline V gene, CDR1 is LGHNT and CDR2 is FRNRAP. V was cut by 0 bases and J by 1 base, with 15 bases left in between. CDR3 sequence reads: CASGLVKKDSLNTGELFF. CDR3 in DNA: TGTGCTAGTGGTTTGGTAAAGAAAGACAGCTTGAACACCGGGGAGCTGTTTTTT.

The chain combines TRBV18 with TRBJ2-1; D unresolved. Germline assignment: CDR1 KGHSH and CDR2 LQKENI. Trimming took off 2 bases at V and 0 bases at J, with 11 bases between the two ends. The CDR3 spans 16 residues. The CDR3 is CASSPEASPSYNEQFF. CDR3 in DNA: TGTGCCAGCTCACCAGAAGCCTCTCCCTCCTACAATGAGCAGTTCTTC.

V is TRBV5-1 and J is TRBJ2-2; 11 positions agree with TRBD1. CDR1 is SGHRS, CDR2 YFSETQ, per germline. With V trimmed by 4 bases and J by 4 bases, 3 bases remained unmatched. This CDR3 contains 15 residues. Here the CDR3 reads CASSGQGAPTGELFF. CDR3 coding DNA: TGCGCCAGCAGCGGACAGGGGGCGCCCACCGGGGAGCTGTTTTTT.

This clone was seen only a few times. The rearrangement links TRBV7-6 to TRBJ1-1; TRBD1 matches at 8 bases. V was clipped by 5 bases and J by 7 bases; unmatched bases: 6. The CDR3 extends over 13 amino acids. From germline, CDR1 is SGHVS and CDR2 FNYEAQ. The CDR3 DNA reads as TGTGCCAGCAGCATGACAGGGGTGAATGAAGCTTTCTTT. Translated: CASSMTGVNEAFF. Full variable domain (outside the CDR3, taken from reference TRBV7-6 and TRBJ1-1): GAGVSQSPRYKVTKRGQDVALRCDPISGHVSLYWYRQALGQGPEFLTYFNYEAQQDKSGLPNDRFSAERPEGSISTLTIQRTEQRDSAMYRCASSMTGVNEAFFGQGTRLTVV.

The chain couples TRBV6-5 to TRBJ1-6, with 7 bases lining up with TRBD1. Germline V gene sequence: CDR1 MNHEY, CDR2 SVGAGI. CDR3 length equals 14 residues. The V and J ends lost 2 bases and 7 bases, in that order; junction bases with no gene match: 2. The CDR3 bases are TGTGCCAGCAGTTACGGACAGGAGAATTCACCCCTCCACTTT. Protein: CASSYGQENSPLHF.

This chain connects TRBV19 to TRBJ2-3, with 10 bases fitting TRBD2. This CDR3 has 17 residues. The germline V gene encodes CDR1 LNHDA and CDR2 SQIVND (reference sequence). The V segment lost 2 bases and the J segment 4 bases; nucleotides outside the gene matches: 9. The CDR3 loop reads CASSIRSLAGVADTQYF. CDR3 bases: TGTGCCAGTAGTATACGGTCCCTAGCGGGAGTTGCAGATACGCAGTATTTT.

This chain uses TRBV14 with TRBJ2-5; 10 bases align to TRBD2. V lost 4 bases to trimming and J lost 2 bases; unmatched junction nucleotides: 7. Germline CDR1 and CDR2: SGHDN and FVKESK. The CDR3 runs to 16 residues. CDR3: CASSLLAGVRQETQYF. CDR3 in DNA: TGTGCCAGCAGCCTTCTAGCGGGAGTCCGGCAAGAGACCCAGTACTTC.

The V call is TRBV6-6, the J call TRBJ1-5; D gene uncertain. The CDR3 runs 14 residues. Germline CDR1 MNHNY, CDR2 SVGAGI (reference sequence). V shed 9 bases and J shed 3 bases, with 15 bases lying between them. CDR3: CASGWGPLNQPQHF. The CDR3 DNA reads TGTGCCAGTGGGTGGGGTCCCCTCAATCAGCCCCAGCATTTT.

V is TRBV5-1 and J is TRBJ2-2; 11 bases match TRBD2. The germline V gene encodes CDR1 SGHRS and CDR2 YFSETQ. The trim removed 3 bases at V and 6 bases at J, leaving 4 bases unmatched. The CDR3 covers 15 residues. The CDR3 DNA sequence: TGCGCCAGCAGCTCCTTAGCGGGAGGGGCCGGGGAGCTGTTTTTT. Protein sequence: CASSSLAGGAGELFF.

About this clone: Within the sample, other DNA sequences also encode this same CDR3. The V gene is TRBV5-1, the J gene TRBJ2-1; maybe TRBD1 (5 bases). Germline V gives CDR1 SGHRS, CDR2 YFSETQ. The CDR3 contains 15 residues. V was clipped by 0 bases and J by 2 bases, with 9 bases between them. CDR3 loop: CASSLGGGTYNEQFF. In DNA form, the CDR3 reads TGCGCCAGCAGCTTGGGGGGCGGCACCTACAATGAGCAGTTCTTC.

This chain links TRBV2 with TRBJ1-5; D gene uncertain. Germline assignment: CDR1 SNHLY and CDR2 FYNNEI. V dropped 4 bases and J dropped 0 bases, with 7 bases sitting between them. The CDR3 runs 14 residues. CDR3 nucleotides: TGTGCCAGCAGTGGCTCCTATAGCAATCAGCCCCAGCATTTT. Protein sequence: CASSGSYSNQPQHF.

The chain carries TRBV7-2 and TRBJ2-7, with 8 bases aligning to TRBD1. The CDR3 runs to 14 residues. Germline loops: CDR1 SGHTA, CDR2 FQGNSA. The J segment lost 6 bases and the V segment lost 4 bases, leaving 8 bases of the junction unmatched. The CDR3 loop is CASSSQGANSEQYF. The CDR3 DNA reads as TGTGCCAGCAGCTCGCAGGGGGCTAATTCCGAGCAGTACTTC. Supplemented by reference TRBV7-2 and TRBJ2-7, the full variable domain reads GAGVSQSPSNKVTEKGKDVELRCDPISGHTALYWYRQSLGQGLEFLIYFQGNSAPDKSGLPSDRFSAERTGGSVSTLTIQRTQQEDSAVYLCASSSQGANSEQYFGPGTRLTVT.

The chain employs TRBV28 and TRBJ1-2; D perhaps matches TRBD1 (6 bases). The length of the CDR3 is 15 residues. Germline values: CDR1 MDHEN, CDR2 SYDVKM. The V gene lost 3 bases and the J gene lost 2 bases, with 13 bases spanning the gap. CDR3 nucleotide sequence: TGTGCCAGCAGTTTTCCATCCGGGGGCAACTATGGCTACACCTTC. It is translated as CASSFPSGGNYGYTF.

The chain uses TRBV5-4 and TRBJ2-3; TRBD2 might be the D (6 bases). The germline V and J ends were trimmed by 3 bases and 11 bases, with 10 bases remaining between them. CDR3 size: 11 residues. Looked up from germline, CDR1 is SGHNT and CDR2 is YYREEE (reference sequence). The CDR3 reads CASSWDGGQYF. In DNA, the CDR3 is TGTGCCAGCAGCTGGGACGGGGGGCAGTATTTT. Full variable domain (missing parts from reference TRBV5-4 and TRBJ2-3): ETGVTQSPTHLIKTRGQQVTLRCSSQSGHNTVSWYQQALGQGPQFIFQYYREEENGRGNFPPRFSGLQFPNYSSELNVNALELDDSALYLCASSWDGGQYFGPGTRLTVL.

This clone occurred once. The chain uses TRBV23-1 and TRBJ2-4, with TRBD1 as a possible D gene (7 bases). TRBV23-1 falls under the ORF class, with uncertain function. Trimming removed 7 bases at V and 4 bases at J, with 29 bases between. CDR3 length: 19 residues. The CDR3 region is CASTTRPGVSGTVKNIQYF. The DNA of the CDR3 is TGCGCCAGCACAACGAGGCCGGGGGTCTCCGGGACAGTTAAAAACATTCAGTACTTC.

The chain employs TRBV30 and TRBJ1-1, with a weak D call TRBD1 (5 bases). This CDR3 has 14 amino acids. In germline, CDR1 is GTSNPN, CDR2 SVGIG (reference sequence). Trimming removed 2 bases at V and 4 bases at J, with 14 bases between. The CDR3 region is CAWSIGGGGTEAFF. DNA for the CDR3: TGTGCCTGGAGTATTGGGGGTGGGGGCACTGAAGCTTTCTTT.